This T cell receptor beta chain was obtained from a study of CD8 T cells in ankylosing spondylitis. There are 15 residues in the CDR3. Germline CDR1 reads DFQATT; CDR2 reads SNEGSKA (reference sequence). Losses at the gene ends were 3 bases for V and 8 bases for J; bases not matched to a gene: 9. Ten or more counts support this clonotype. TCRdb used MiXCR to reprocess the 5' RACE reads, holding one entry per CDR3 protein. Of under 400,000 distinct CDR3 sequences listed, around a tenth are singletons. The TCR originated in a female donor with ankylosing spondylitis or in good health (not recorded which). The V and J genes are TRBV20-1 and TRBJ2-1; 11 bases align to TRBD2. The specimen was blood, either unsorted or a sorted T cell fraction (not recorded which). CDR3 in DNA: TGCAGTGCTAGTGAGACTAGCGGGGTCTTCCATGAGCAGTTCTTC. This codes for CSASETSGVFHEQFF.